The entry that follows covers one T cell receptor beta chain sequence. These data come from a study of blood T cell repertoires in COVID-19. Turning to the study itself: The United States, Italy and Spain supplied acute and convalescent COVID-19 samples. PBMCs, B-cell-depleted T cells, or T cells were the source of the cDNA or gDNA that made up the material.

In Seattle, patients joined the study during active infection and were tracked longitudinally. The germline V gene has CDR1 LNHNV and CDR2 YYDKDF (reference sequence). This CDR3 spans 20 amino acids. The V gene lost 3 bases and the J gene lost 7 bases, with 30 bases spanning the gap. Per the original data handling: Scientists estimated how many nucleated cells there were by amplifying reference gene primers. This table comes from immunoSEQ multiplex PCR, and its TCRdb copy is limited to in-frame clones, with some not included. That table gives V, J and clone size, and the DNA gave D and trimming. The sample has about 250,000 clones, around 89% seen once; the top ten hold about 6.7%.

The rearrangement uses TRBV15 and TRBJ1-4; D is perhaps TRBD1 (5 bases). The sequencing sample was made of peripheral blood. The TCR was taken from a woman in her 30s with COVID-19, enrolled during active disease. The CDR3 nucleotides read TGTGCCACCAGCAGGACTCCACGGGGGACCCAGGATGGGTGGGGTGAAAAACTGTTTTTT. Encoded protein: CATSRTPRGTQDGWGEKLFF. The full variable domain, rest sourced from reference TRBV15 and TRBJ1-4, is DAMVIQNPRYQVTQFGKPVTLSCSQTLNHNVMYWYQQKSSQAPKLLFHYYDKDFNNEADTPDNFQSRRPNTSFCFLDIRSPGLGDTAMYLCATSRTPRGTQDGWGEKLFFGSGTQLSVL.